The clone carrying this T cell receptor beta chain was detected many times. No antigen is known for it. This specimen comes from a study of T cells after yellow fever vaccination. General study findings and limits: Bulk-population clonotypes that are abundant could appear as contaminants in FACS-sorted repertoires.

This CDR3 is 13 amino acids long. J lost 7 bases, V lost 3 bases, and 4 bases had no gene match. Germline values: CDR1 SGHNT, CDR2 YYREEE (reference sequence). One entry per CDR3 protein results from TCRdb running MiXCR on the 5' RACE reads. Seen here are about 58,000 distinct CDR3 sequences, more than 5.5% observed once, and the top ten hold less than 45%. The V gene is TRBV5-4, the J gene TRBJ2-4, with TRBD2 identical over 7 bases. Source: CD8+ T cells sorted from PBMCs, taken on the day of the first yellow fever vaccination. The origin of this receptor is a man aged 18 to 29 who received the YFV17D yellow fever vaccine. CDR3 region: CASSWGGGNIQYF. The DNA for the CDR3 is TGTGCCAGCAGCTGGGGGGGTGGGAACATTCAGTACTTC.